This T cell receptor beta chain stems from a study of cytomegalovirus exposure and HLA in healthy donors. Findings and caveats of the study: Published work reported that the classifier diagnosed cytomegalovirus status with high specificity and sensitivity. In an earlier analysis, about 90% or about 30%: the productive usage of most TCR beta V segments.

In regard to this clone: Its target is not known.

The PCR had 60 Vbeta and 13 Jbeta primers. TCRdb's table, derived via immunoSEQ multiplex PCR, lists solely in-frame clones and lacks some. The data contain roughly 190,000 clones, about four fifths of them seen just once; the ten biggest clones take up approximately 2.9%. The CDR3 has 13 amino acids. CDR1 and CDR2 from the germline V gene are MNHEY and SVGAGI. Trimming stripped 8 bases from V and 5 bases from J, with 15 bases between. This chain connects TRBV6-5 to TRBJ2-5; no firm D call. This sequence originates from a woman aged 50 to 60 in good health and CMV-seropositive. The sequenced sample was PBMCs. The CDR3 is CASAGAFLETQYF. The DNA for the CDR3 is TGTGCCAGCGCCGGAGCGTTCCTGGAGACCCAGTACTTC.